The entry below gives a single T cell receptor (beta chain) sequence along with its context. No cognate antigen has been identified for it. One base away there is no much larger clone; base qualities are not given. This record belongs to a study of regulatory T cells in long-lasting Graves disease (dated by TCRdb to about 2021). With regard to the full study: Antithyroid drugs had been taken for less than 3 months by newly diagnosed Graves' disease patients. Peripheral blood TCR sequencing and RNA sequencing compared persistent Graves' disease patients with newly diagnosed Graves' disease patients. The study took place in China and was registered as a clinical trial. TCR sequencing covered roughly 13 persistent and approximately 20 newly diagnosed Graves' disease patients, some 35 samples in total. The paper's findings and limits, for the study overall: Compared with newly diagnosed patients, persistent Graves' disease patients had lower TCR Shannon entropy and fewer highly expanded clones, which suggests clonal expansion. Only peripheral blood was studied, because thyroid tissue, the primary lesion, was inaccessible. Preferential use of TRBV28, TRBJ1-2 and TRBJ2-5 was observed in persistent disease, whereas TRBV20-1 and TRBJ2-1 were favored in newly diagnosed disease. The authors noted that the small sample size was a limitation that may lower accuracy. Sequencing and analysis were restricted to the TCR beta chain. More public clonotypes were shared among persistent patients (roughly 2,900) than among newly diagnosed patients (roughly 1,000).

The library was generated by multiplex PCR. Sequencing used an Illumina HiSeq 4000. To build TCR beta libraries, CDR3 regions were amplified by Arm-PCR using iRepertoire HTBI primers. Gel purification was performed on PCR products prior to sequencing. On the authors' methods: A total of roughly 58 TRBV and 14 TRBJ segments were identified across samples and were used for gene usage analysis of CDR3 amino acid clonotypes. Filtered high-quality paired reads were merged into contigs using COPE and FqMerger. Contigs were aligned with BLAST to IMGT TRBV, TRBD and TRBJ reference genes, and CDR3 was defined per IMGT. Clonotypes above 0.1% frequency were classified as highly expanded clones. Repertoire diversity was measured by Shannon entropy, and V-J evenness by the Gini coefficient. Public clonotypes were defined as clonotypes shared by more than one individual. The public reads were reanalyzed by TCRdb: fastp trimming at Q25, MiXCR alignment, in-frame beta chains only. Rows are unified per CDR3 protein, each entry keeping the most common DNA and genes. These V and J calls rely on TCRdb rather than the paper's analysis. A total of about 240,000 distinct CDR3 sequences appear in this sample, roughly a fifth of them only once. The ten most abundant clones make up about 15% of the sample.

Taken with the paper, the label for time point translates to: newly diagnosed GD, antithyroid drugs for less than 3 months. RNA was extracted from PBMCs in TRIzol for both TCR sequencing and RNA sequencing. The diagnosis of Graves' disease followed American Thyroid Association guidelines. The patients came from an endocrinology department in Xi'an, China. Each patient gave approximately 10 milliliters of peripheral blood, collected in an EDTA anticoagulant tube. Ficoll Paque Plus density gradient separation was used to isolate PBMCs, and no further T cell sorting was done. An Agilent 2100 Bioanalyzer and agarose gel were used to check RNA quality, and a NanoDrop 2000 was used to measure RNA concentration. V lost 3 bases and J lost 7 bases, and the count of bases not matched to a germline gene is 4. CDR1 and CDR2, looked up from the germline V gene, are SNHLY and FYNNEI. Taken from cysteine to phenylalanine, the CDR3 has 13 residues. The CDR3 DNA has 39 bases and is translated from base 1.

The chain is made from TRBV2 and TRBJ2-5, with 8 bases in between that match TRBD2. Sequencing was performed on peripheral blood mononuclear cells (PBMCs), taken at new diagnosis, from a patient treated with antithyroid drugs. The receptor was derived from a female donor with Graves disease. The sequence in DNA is TGTGCCAGCAGTGACCGGGAGGGGGGGACCCAGTACTTC. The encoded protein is CASSDREGGTQYF.